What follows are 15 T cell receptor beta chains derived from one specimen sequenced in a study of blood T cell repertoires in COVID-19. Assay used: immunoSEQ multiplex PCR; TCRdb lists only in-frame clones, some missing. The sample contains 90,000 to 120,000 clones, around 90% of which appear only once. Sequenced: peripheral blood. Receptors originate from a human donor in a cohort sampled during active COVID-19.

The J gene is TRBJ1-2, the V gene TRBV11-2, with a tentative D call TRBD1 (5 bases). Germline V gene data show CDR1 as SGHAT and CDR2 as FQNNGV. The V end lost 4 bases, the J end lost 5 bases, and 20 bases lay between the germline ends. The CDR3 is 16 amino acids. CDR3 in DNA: TGTGCCAGCAGCTCCACCCGGGACCCAGGAGGGTATGGCTACACCTTC. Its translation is CASSSTRDPGGYGYTF.

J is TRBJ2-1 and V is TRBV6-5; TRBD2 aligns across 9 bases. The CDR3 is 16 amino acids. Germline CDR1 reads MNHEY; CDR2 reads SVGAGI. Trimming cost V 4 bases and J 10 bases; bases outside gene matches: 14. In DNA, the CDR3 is TGTGCCAGCAGTTCCTTGGGCGGGGGGGCTTATCTCGAGCAGTTCTTC. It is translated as CASSSLGGGAYLEQFF.

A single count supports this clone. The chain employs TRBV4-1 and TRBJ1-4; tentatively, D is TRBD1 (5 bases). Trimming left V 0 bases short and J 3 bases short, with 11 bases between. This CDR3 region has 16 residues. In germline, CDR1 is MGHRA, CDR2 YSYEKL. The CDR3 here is CASSQDPGGANEKLFF. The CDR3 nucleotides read TGCGCCAGCAGCCAAGATCCCGGGGGGGCTAATGAAAAACTGTTTTTT.

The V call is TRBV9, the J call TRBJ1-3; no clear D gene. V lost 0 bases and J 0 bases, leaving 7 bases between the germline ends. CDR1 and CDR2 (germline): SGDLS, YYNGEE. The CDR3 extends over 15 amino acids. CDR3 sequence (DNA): TGTGCCAGCAGCGTAGGAACAAGCTCTGGAAACACCATATATTTT. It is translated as CASSVGTSSGNTIYF.

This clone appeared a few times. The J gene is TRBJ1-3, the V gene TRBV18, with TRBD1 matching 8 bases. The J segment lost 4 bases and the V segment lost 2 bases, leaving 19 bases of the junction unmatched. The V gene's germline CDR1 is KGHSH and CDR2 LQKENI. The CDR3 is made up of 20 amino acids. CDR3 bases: TGTGCCAGCTCACCAATTTTTACGGGACAGGACCTTTCGAGAGGAAACACCATATATTTT. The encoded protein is CASSPIFTGQDLSRGNTIYF.

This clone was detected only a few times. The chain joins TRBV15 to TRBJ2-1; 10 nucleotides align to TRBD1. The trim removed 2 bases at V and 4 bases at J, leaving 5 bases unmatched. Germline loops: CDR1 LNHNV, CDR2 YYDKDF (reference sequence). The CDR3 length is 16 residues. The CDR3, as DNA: TGTGCCACCAGCAGAACGACGGGACAGGGGTACAATGAGCAGTTCTTC. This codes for CATSRTTGQGYNEQFF.

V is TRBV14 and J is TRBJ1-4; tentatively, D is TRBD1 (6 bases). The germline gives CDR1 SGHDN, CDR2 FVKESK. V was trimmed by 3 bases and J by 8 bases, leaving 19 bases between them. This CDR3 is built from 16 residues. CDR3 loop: CASSHPGGAIREKLFF. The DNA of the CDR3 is TGTGCCAGCAGCCACCCCGGGGGGGCAATAAGAGAAAAACTGTTTTTT.

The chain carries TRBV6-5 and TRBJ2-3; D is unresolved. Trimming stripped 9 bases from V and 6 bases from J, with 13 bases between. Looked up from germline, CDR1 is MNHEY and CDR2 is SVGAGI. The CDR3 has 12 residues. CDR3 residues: CASQSVLDTQYF. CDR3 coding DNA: TGTGCCAGTCAGTCCGTTCTTGATACGCAGTATTTT.

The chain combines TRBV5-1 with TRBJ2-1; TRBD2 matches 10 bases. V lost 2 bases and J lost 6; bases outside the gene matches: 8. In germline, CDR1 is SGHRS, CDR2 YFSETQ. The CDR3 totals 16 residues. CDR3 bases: TGCGCCAGCAGCTTCCGGAGAGAGCGGGGGGGCAATGAGCAGTTCTTC. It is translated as CASSFRRERGGNEQFF.

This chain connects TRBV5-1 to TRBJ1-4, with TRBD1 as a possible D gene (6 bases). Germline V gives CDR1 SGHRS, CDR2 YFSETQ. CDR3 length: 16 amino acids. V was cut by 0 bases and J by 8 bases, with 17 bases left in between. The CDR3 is CASSLAVGAPGEKLFF. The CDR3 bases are TGCGCCAGCAGCTTGGCTGTGGGGGCCCCAGGAGAAAAACTGTTTTTT.

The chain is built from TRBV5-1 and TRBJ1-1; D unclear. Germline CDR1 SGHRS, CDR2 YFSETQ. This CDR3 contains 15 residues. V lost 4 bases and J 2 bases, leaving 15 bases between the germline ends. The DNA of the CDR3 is TGCGCCAGCAGCCTTAGAGAGGCTCGTAACACTGAAGCTTTCTTT. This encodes CASSLREARNTEAFF.

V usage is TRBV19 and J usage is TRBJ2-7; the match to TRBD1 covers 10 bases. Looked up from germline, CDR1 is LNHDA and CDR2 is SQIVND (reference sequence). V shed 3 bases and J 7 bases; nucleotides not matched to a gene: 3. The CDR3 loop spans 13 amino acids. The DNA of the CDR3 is TGTGCCAGTAGTATCCCGGGACAGGGGGAGCAGTACTTC. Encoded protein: CASSIPGQGEQYF.

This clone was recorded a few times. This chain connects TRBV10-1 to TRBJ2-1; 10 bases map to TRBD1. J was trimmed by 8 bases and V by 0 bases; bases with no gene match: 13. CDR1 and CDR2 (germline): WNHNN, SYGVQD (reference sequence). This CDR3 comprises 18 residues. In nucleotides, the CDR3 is TGCGCCAGCAGTGAGTCGGGGCTCGGGACAGGGGCGAGGTATGAGCAGTTCTTC. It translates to CASSESGLGTGARYEQFF.

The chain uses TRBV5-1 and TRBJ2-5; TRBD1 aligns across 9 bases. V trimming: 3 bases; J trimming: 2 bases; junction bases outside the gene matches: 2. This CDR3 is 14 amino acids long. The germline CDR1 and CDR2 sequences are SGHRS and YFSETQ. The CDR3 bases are TGCGCCAGCAGCTGGGGACAGGGTCAAGAGACCCAGTACTTC. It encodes CASSWGQGQETQYF.

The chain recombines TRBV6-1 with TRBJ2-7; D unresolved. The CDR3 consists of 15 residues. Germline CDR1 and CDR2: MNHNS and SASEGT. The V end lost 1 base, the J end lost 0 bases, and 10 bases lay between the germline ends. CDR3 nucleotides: TGTGCCAGCAGTGAAGTGAAGAAAGCCTCCTACGAGCAGTACTTC. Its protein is CASSEVKKASYEQYF.